Reported below is one TCR beta chain. Its antigen is not known. J was trimmed by 5 bases and V by 2 bases; bases with no gene match: 9. There are 16 residues in the CDR3. Germline values: CDR1 MGHRA, CDR2 YSYEKL. In the PCR, 60 Vbeta and 13 Jbeta primers were used. Generated by immunoSEQ multiplex PCR, the TCRdb table keeps only in-frame clones and is missing some. The sample has around 200,000 clones, 86% seen once. This sample is drawn from a study of cytomegalovirus exposure and HLA in healthy donors. Study observations and caveats: Researchers left out some V segments, among them TRBV6-2 and TRBV6-3, as indistinguishable. A prior analysis recorded that most TCR beta V segments were productive about 90% or about 30% of the time.

The clonotype comes from a woman aged 25 to 45 in good health and CMV-seronegative. V gene TRBV4-1 combines with J gene TRBJ2-1, with 7 bases that match TRBD2. Sequenced: PBMCs. CDR3 in DNA: TGCGCCAGCAGCCAACGAACGGGAGGAAGGAACAATGAGCAGTTCTTC. It specifies CASSQRTGGRNNEQFF.